These 25 T cell receptor beta chains share one sample of origin, sequenced in a study of cytomegalovirus exposure and HLA in healthy donors. PCR employed 60 Vbeta and 13 Jbeta primers. TCRdb's copy holds only in-frame clones and misses some; the assay was immunoSEQ multiplex PCR. The sample includes some 130,000 clones, about 70% of them seen just once. The sequencing sample was made of PBMCs. These receptors were taken from a man aged 40-55 years in good health and CMV-seronegative.

The chain uses TRBV9 and TRBJ2-7; 12 positions agree with TRBD2. The J segment lost 5 bases and the V segment lost 3 bases, leaving 0 bases of the junction unmatched. This CDR3 region has 13 residues. Germline values: CDR1 SGDLS, CDR2 YYNGEE. CDR3 coding DNA: TGTGCCAGCAGCGGACTAGCGGGGGACGAGCAGTACTTC. Translated, it gives CASSGLAGDEQYF.

The chain has TRBV27 and TRBJ2-1; 11 bases agree with TRBD2. Trimming cost V 4 bases and J 3 bases; bases outside gene matches: 5. This CDR3 has 16 residues. Germline-derived CDR1 and CDR2 are MNHEY and SMNVEV (reference sequence). This CDR3 is CASSYTSGGNYNEQFF. The DNA of the CDR3 is TGTGCCAGCAGTTATACTAGCGGGGGTAACTACAATGAGCAGTTCTTC.

The gene calls are TRBV4-3 and TRBJ1-2; D ambiguous. Germline values: CDR1 LGHNA, CDR2 YSLEER. The V gene lost 6 bases and the J gene lost 4 bases, with 15 bases spanning the gap. The CDR3 is made up of 14 amino acids. Here the CDR3 reads CASSSIAASYGYTF. In DNA, the CDR3 is TGCGCCAGCAGTTCCATAGCAGCCTCCTATGGCTACACCTTC.

The gene calls are TRBV25-1 and TRBJ1-1; D unclear. V lost 8 bases and J lost 2, with 9 bases in between. Germline CDR1 and CDR2: MGHDK and SYGVNS. The CDR3 is 12 amino acids. CDR3 residues: CASRNTNTEAFF. CDR3 nucleotide sequence: TGTGCCAGCCGAAATACTAACACTGAAGCTTTCTTT.

The chain links TRBV21-1 to TRBJ2-3; the D segment call TRBD2 is taken from the table without a DNA check. TRBV21-1 counts as a pseudogene. The CDR3 sequence is 15 residues long. The CDR3 loop reads CASTSTSPSTDTQYF. The CDR3 DNA reads as TGTGCCAGCACCTCGACTAGCCCTAGCACAGATACGCAGTATTTT.

The rearrangement uses TRBV2 and TRBJ2-1, with 11 positions matching TRBD1. The CDR3 contains 15 residues. Germline CDR1 SNHLY, CDR2 FYNNEI. The junction had 4 bases not matched to a gene; V was cut back by 6 bases and J by 3 bases. CDR3 sequence reads: CASSGQGAGYNEQFF. Written as DNA, the CDR3 is TGTGCCAGCAGCGGACAGGGGGCCGGCTACAATGAGCAGTTCTTC. The full variable domain, with the rest looked up from reference TRBV2 and TRBJ2-1, is EPEVTQTPSHQVTQMGQEVILRCVPISNHLYFYWYRQILGQKVEFLVSFYNNEISEKSEIFDDQFSVERPDGSNFTLKIRSTKLEDSAMYFCASSGQGAGYNEQFFGPGTRLTVL.

J is TRBJ2-7 and V is TRBV5-1, with D possibly matching TRBD1 (6 bases). Trimming took 4 bases from V and 1 from J, leaving 9 bases between them. This CDR3 contains 13 residues. Germline V gene lookup returns CDR1 SGHRS and CDR2 YFSETQ. CDR3 coding DNA: TGCGCCAGCAGCGCGGACAGTTCCTACGAGCAGTACTTC. Its translation is CASSADSSYEQYF.

This chain links TRBV7-2 with TRBJ2-1; 9 positions agree with TRBD1. J was trimmed by 12 bases and V by 4 bases; bases with no gene match: 13. CDR1 and CDR2 (germline): SGHTA, FQGNSA. The CDR3 loop spans 15 amino acids. The CDR3 DNA reads as TGTGCCAGCAGCTCACCGGACAGGGGAAGTCTTGGGCAGTTCTTC. Its protein is CASSSPDRGSLGQFF. Full variable domain (missing parts from reference TRBV7-2 and TRBJ2-1): GAGVSQSPSNKVTEKGKDVELRCDPISGHTALYWYRQSLGQGLEFLIYFQGNSAPDKSGLPSDRFSAERTGGSVSTLTIQRTQQEDSAVYLCASSSPDRGSLGQFFGPGTRLTVL.

The CDR3 here is CAIRGTRNNEQFF. CDR3 nucleotides: TGTGCCATCAGGGGGACAAGAAACAATGAGCAGTTCTTC. The chain joins TRBV10-3 to TRBJ2-1, with a possible D match to TRBD1 (6 bases). Germline loops: CDR1 ENHRY, CDR2 SYGVKD. The CDR3 has 13 amino acids. V lost 6 bases, J lost 5 bases, and 11 bases lay in between.

In DNA, the CDR3 is TGTGCCAGCAGCTTATCCCGTTCTGGAAACACCATATATTTT. Its protein product is CASSLSRSGNTIYF. The chain is built from TRBV7-9 and TRBJ1-3; D not certain. This CDR3 has 14 amino acids. Germline CDR1 SEHNR, CDR2 FQNEAQ (reference sequence). V was pared by 2 bases and J by 1 base, with 6 bases between.

The rearrangement uses TRBV11-3 and TRBJ2-2; 9 bases map to TRBD1. This CDR3 has 16 amino acids. Unmatched junction bases numbered 10, after V lost 6 bases and J lost 5 bases. Germline CDR1 and CDR2: SGHNT and YENEEA. CDR3 nucleotide sequence: TGTGCCAGCAGATTGCGGGGACAGGGTCGAACCGGGGAGCTGTTTTTT. It codes for CASRLRGQGRTGELFF.

The V and J genes are TRBV30 and TRBJ2-1; tentative D call: TRBD2 (7 bases). Germline V gene data show CDR1 as GTSNPN and CDR2 as SVGIG (reference sequence). The CDR3 runs 13 residues. V shed 5 bases and J shed 4 bases, with 12 bases lying between them. For the CDR3, the DNA is TGTGCCTGGGGGGGGGCGCCATACAATGAGCAGTTCTTC. It translates to CAWGGAPYNEQFF.

The chain combines TRBV5-8 with TRBJ2-2; a weak D match, TRBD2 (6 bases). V lost 5 bases and J lost 1, with 21 bases in between. The CDR3 consists of 18 residues. Germline lookup yields CDR1 SGHTS and CDR2 YDEGEE. CDR3 region: CASSARTGVRVNTGELFF. The DNA of the CDR3 is TGTGCCAGCAGTGCTAGGACGGGGGTCCGCGTGAACACCGGGGAGCTGTTTTTT.

This clone was detected only once. The rearrangement uses TRBV4-2 and TRBJ2-7, with 7 bases lining up with TRBD2. Germline CDR1 LGHNA, CDR2 YNFKEQ. CDR3 length: 18 amino acids. With 0 bases clipped from V and 0 bases from J, the junction kept 11 bases outside the gene matches. Written as DNA, the CDR3 is TGTGCCAGCAGCCAAGATGGGGAGGGTGGGATGAGCTCCTACGAGCAGTACTTC. Its protein product is CASSQDGEGGMSSYEQYF.

V usage is TRBV7-9 and J usage is TRBJ2-3; D ambiguous. This CDR3 contains 15 residues. V gave up 2 bases and J gave up 1 base, with 10 bases separating them. CDR1 is SEHNR and CDR2 is FQNEAQ in the germline V gene (reference sequence). This chain's CDR3 is CASSLNPVGTDTQYF. The DNA of the CDR3 is TGTGCCAGCAGCTTAAATCCGGTCGGCACAGATACGCAGTATTTT.

The chain combines TRBV4-1 with TRBJ2-4; 7 bases agree with TRBD2. CDR1 and CDR2 from the germline V gene are MGHRA and YSYEKL. The V gene end was trimmed by 1 base and the J gene end by 5 bases; junction bases not matched to a gene: 8. The CDR3 is 16 residues long. This CDR3 is CASSQAEGTKQNIQYF. In nucleotides, the CDR3 is TGCGCCAGCAGCCAAGCAGAAGGGACTAAGCAAAACATTCAGTACTTC.

This clone was counted only a few times. V gene TRBV30 combines with J gene TRBJ1-6; the match to TRBD1 covers 8 bases. CDR1 and CDR2 (germline): GTSNPN, SVGIG (reference sequence). J gave up 10 bases and V 0 bases, and 8 bases lay outside the gene matches. The CDR3 loop spans 15 amino acids. The CDR3 sequence is CAWSVQDRVASPLHF. As DNA, the CDR3 is TGTGCCTGGAGTGTACAGGACAGGGTGGCCTCACCCCTCCACTTT.

As regards this clone: The junction differs from germline at one of its ends, possibly a read error. The rearrangement joins TRBV2 to TRBJ2-1, with 10 nucleotides matching TRBD1. Germline V CDR1 and CDR2: SNHLY, FYNNEI. This CDR3 has 14 amino acids. DNA for the CDR3: TGTGCCAGCGGTGAGACAGGGGGCGTGAATGAGCAGTTCTTC. Protein sequence: CASGETGGVNEQFF.

CDR3 protein: CASSYSGQGWTEAFF. CDR3 sequence (DNA): TGTGCCAGCAGTTATTCCGGACAGGGTTGGACTGAAGCTTTCTTT. The V call is TRBV6-5, the J call TRBJ1-1; 8 nucleotides match TRBD1. Germline CDR1 is MNHEY and CDR2 is SVGAGI. CDR3 length: 15 amino acids. V trimming: 3 bases; J trimming: 5 bases; junction bases outside the gene matches: 8.

The chain is built from TRBV28 and TRBJ2-7, with D tentatively TRBD1 (5 bases). Germline V CDR1 and CDR2: MDHEN, SYDVKM. The CDR3 consists of 14 residues. Deletions cut 9 bases from V and 4 bases from J, with 19 bases between. The CDR3 DNA reads TGTGCCAGACTGACAAAAGGGGCTAAGTACGAGCAGTACTTC. It encodes CARLTKGAKYEQYF. The full variable domain, with the rest looked up from reference TRBV28 and TRBJ2-7, is DVKVTQSSRYLVKRTGEKVFLECVQDMDHENMFWYRQDPGLGLRLIYFSYDVKMKEKGDIPEGYSVSREKKERFSLILESASTNQTSMYLCARLTKGAKYEQYFGPGTRLTVT.

This clone turned up a few times. Distinct nucleotide sequences in the sample also encode this CDR3. The chain carries TRBV6-5 and TRBJ1-1; D unclear. Trimming took off 2 bases at V and 4 bases at J, with 8 bases between the two ends. CDR1 MNHEY and CDR2 SVGAGI come from the germline V gene. This CDR3 has 13 residues. CDR3 bases: TGTGCCAGCAGTTACGATTCGGGCACTGAAGCTTTCTTT. Translated, it gives CASSYDSGTEAFF.

The rearrangement joins TRBV11-2 to TRBJ2-2; 8 bases align to TRBD2. Trimming at V came to 5 bases and at J to 4 bases, leaving 12 bases not matched to a gene. The CDR3 runs 17 residues. Germline V CDR1 and CDR2: SGHAT, FQNNGV. The CDR3 DNA is TGTGCCAGCAGCCCACGGGGGGGGCGGACCTTCACCGGGGAGCTGTTTTTT. As protein: CASSPRGGRTFTGELFF.

The chain links TRBV7-9 to TRBJ2-7, with D perhaps matching TRBD2 (5 bases). Germline V gene lookup returns CDR1 SEHNR and CDR2 FQNEAQ (reference sequence). The CDR3 totals 12 residues. The V end was cut by 4 bases, the J end by 3 bases, with 7 bases between. The CDR3 loop is CASSSEGYEQYF. CDR3 bases: TGTGCCAGCAGCTCCGAGGGCTACGAGCAGTACTTC.

This rearrangement joins TRBV14 to TRBJ2-7; D might be TRBD1 (6 bases). The V gene lost 3 bases and the J gene lost 3 bases, with 15 bases spanning the gap. CDR3 length: 15 amino acids. Per germline, CDR1 SGHDN and CDR2 FVKESK. The CDR3 loop is CASSHQGSADYEQYF. In nucleotides, the CDR3 is TGTGCCAGCAGCCATCAGGGGTCGGCGGACTACGAGCAGTACTTC.

The rearrangement uses TRBV7-9 and TRBJ1-2, with 9 bases identical to TRBD1. The J segment lost 7 bases and the V segment lost 4 bases, leaving 4 bases of the junction unmatched. The CDR3 runs to 13 residues. Germline V gives CDR1 SEHNR, CDR2 FQNEAQ (reference sequence). CDR3 amino acids: CASSSRDRAGYTF. Here the CDR3 DNA reads TGTGCCAGCAGCTCACGGGACAGGGCTGGCTACACCTTC. Combining the CDR3 with reference TRBV7-9 and TRBJ1-2 gives the whole variable domain DTGVSQNPRHKITKRGQNVTFRCDPISEHNRLYWYRQTLGQGPEFLTYFQNEAQLEKSRLLSDRFSAERPKGSFSTLEIQRTEQGDSAMYLCASSSRDRAGYTFGSGTRLTVV.